Listed here are 5 T cell receptor beta chains from one sample, sequenced in a study of blood T cell repertoires in COVID-19. Measured with immunoSEQ multiplex PCR; TCRdb has only the in-frame clones, and not every one. The sample lists about 250,000 clones; approximately 84% were seen once. The sequencing sample was made of peripheral blood. These receptors were collected from a man aged 50 to 59 with active or convalescent COVID-19.

The chain combines TRBV7-9 with TRBJ1-2; D unresolved. Trimming pared 5 bases from V and 3 bases from J, leaving 10 bases between. This CDR3 is 13 amino acids long. Germline values: CDR1 SEHNR, CDR2 FQNEAQ (reference sequence). The CDR3 here is CASSPLLDYGYTF. The DNA for the CDR3 is TGTGCCAGCAGCCCCCTACTGGACTATGGCTACACCTTC.

The rearrangement joins TRBV30 to TRBJ1-1, with a tentative D call TRBD1 (6 bases). Germline values: CDR1 GTSNPN, CDR2 SVGIG (reference sequence). Trimming took 1 base from V and 5 from J, leaving 8 bases between them. The CDR3 length is 12 residues. The CDR3 region has the DNA TGTGCCTGGAGTGCAGGGGAGACTGAAGCTTTCTTT. It encodes CAWSAGETEAFF.

The CDR3 spells CASSHGLAKRDTQYF. The CDR3 nucleotides are TGTGCCAGCAGTCACGGACTAGCCAAGAGGGATACGCAGTATTTT. The chain employs TRBV7-2 and TRBJ2-3, with TRBD2 matching 8 bases. The CDR3 runs 15 residues. Germline-derived CDR1 and CDR2 are SGHTA and FQGNSA. Trimming at V came to 6 bases and at J to 6 bases, leaving 11 bases not matched to a gene.

This rearrangement joins TRBV18 to TRBJ2-2; 10 nucleotides line up with TRBD1. The CDR3 is 16 amino acids. Germline V CDR1 and CDR2: KGHSH, LQKENI. V shed 3 bases and J 5 bases; nucleotides not matched to a gene: 6. The CDR3 DNA is TGTGCCAGCTCACCCTACGGACAGGGGGGAACCGGGGAGCTGTTTTTT. Its translation is CASSPYGQGGTGELFF.

This chain links TRBV9 with TRBJ2-5; 9 bases agree with TRBD1. Looked up from germline, CDR1 is SGDLS and CDR2 is YYNGEE. The J segment lost 7 bases and the V segment lost 4 bases, leaving 14 bases of the junction unmatched. CDR3 size: 16 residues. The CDR3 sequence is CASSPWTGDPKVTQYF. Here the CDR3 DNA reads TGTGCCAGCAGCCCCTGGACAGGGGACCCAAAGGTGACCCAGTACTTC.